The rows below give T cell receptor beta chains drawn from one sample of a study of technical replicates of blood from a handful of donors. Clones were read by immunoSEQ multiplex PCR, and TCRdb kept only the in-frame ones, dropping some. Here the sample spans around 93,000 clones, about 95% being singletons. Sequenced material: T cells isolated from PBMCs. The receptors stem from a human donor in good health. Both conserved end residues are trimmed from each CDR3.

J: TRBJ2-7; V: TRBV7-3; CDR3: ASSLTAEQY
J: TRBJ1-5; V: TRBV7-9; CDR3: ASSLGSGGDQPQH
J: TRBJ1-1; V: TRBV10-2; CDR3: ASSLALGEGDTEAF
J: TRBJ1-3; V: TRBV5-1; CDR3: ASSLDPGGGNTIY
J: TRBJ1-5; V: TRBV19; CDR3: ASRDRANQPQH
J: TRBJ2-3; V: TRBV10-1; CDR3: ASSESLGGVYTQY
J: TRBJ2-4; V: TRBV28; CDR3: ASSGPGNGGIQY
J: TRBJ2-5; V: TRBV19; CDR3: ASSMRLAQETQY
J: TRBJ2-7; V: TRBV6-5; CDR3: ASSPSEAYEQY
J: TRBJ2-2; V: TRBV19; CDR3: ASSPYTGELF
J: TRBJ2-6; V: TRBV7-3; CDR3: ASSLPGANVLT
J: TRBJ1-1; V: TRBV4-3; CDR3: ASSHRSVNTEAF
J: TRBJ1-3; V: TRBV19; CDR3: ASNQDSSGNTIY
J: TRBJ1-5; V: TRBV28; CDR3: ASMRPIPSSNQPQH
J: TRBJ1-4; V: TRBV9; CDR3: ASSARTGEEEIGNEKLF
J: TRBJ2-7; V: TRBV6-5; CDR3: ASRSGTDYEQY
J: -; V: TRBV7-9; CDR3: ASSLGSRELYEQY
J: TRBJ2-1; V: TRBV7-9; CDR3: ASSRPGQGAFDEQF
J: TRBJ1-4; V: TRBV5-1; CDR3: ASSLEGATTNEKLF
J: TRBJ1-4; V: TRBV18; CDR3: ASSQGATNEKLF
J: TRBJ1-5; V: TRBV9; CDR3: ASSAGQGGNQPQH
J: TRBJ1-1; V: TRBV29-1; CDR3: SVGNGDTEAF
J: TRBJ2-3; V: TRBV19; CDR3: ASRTLEMSGDTQY
J: TRBJ2-7; V: TRBV10-3; CDR3: AISDSGLSYEQY
J: TRBJ2-3; V: TRBV5-1; CDR3: ASSGGQTSTDTQY
J: TRBJ2-1; V: TRBV14; CDR3: ASSQDLSQGDEQF
J: TRBJ2-7; V: TRBV28; CDR3: ASTHRGSYEQY
J: TRBJ1-2; V: TRBV5-6; CDR3: ASTDGGTGDYGYT
J: TRBJ1-2; V: TRBV7-2; CDR3: ASSAPGRDRGVKGYT
J: TRBJ2-4; V: TRBV2; CDR3: AFLVGGNIQY
J: TRBJ2-7; V: TRBV6-1; CDR3: ASSEQFAGEWSYEQY
J: TRBJ2-1; V: TRBV27; CDR3: ASSLGQYNEQF
J: TRBJ2-7; V: TRBV28; CDR3: ATNLRQFPYEQY
J: TRBJ1-1; V: TRBV10-1; CDR3: ASSWGQDRTEAF
J: TRBJ2-5; V: TRBV6-6; CDR3: ASSYASGGQETQY
J: TRBJ2-7; V: TRBV2; CDR3: ASSEAPGEQY
J: TRBJ1-1; V: TRBV6-1; CDR3: ASSETTGYGTEAF
J: TRBJ2-1; V: TRBV5-4; CDR3: ASSLITAGANEQF
J: TRBJ1-1; V: TRBV6-5; CDR3: ASSYSQGSVEAF
J: TRBJ2-7; V: TRBV27; CDR3: ASSIGGRAGEQY
J: TRBJ1-5; V: TRBV27; CDR3: ASSPGTGARPQH
J: TRBJ2-5; V: TRBV5-1; CDR3: ASSLRGGGGETQY
J: TRBJ1-1; V: TRBV5-6; CDR3: ASSFGRGTEAF
J: TRBJ1-4; V: TRBV16; CDR3: ASSRNQGTNEKLF
J: TRBJ2-7; V: TRBV29-1; CDR3: SVESVYYEQY
J: TRBJ1-2; V: TRBV4-1; CDR3: ASSPIWEEKNYGYT
J: TRBJ2-7; V: TRBV2; CDR3: AEKWLAGEYEQY
J: TRBJ1-5; V: TRBV19; CDR3: ASTQFRDSYYSNQPQH
J: TRBJ2-5; V: TRBV6-6; CDR3: ASSLYEIQETQY